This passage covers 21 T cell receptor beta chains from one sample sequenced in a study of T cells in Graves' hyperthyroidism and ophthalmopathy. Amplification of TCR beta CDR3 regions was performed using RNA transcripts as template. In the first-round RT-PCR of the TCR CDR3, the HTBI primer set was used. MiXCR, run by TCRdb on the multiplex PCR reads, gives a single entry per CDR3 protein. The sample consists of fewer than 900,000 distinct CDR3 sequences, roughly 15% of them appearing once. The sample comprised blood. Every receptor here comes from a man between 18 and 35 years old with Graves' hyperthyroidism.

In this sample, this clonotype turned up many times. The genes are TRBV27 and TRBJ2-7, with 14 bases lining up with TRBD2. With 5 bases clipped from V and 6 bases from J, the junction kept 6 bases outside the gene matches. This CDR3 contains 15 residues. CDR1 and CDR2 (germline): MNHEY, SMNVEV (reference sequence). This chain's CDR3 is CASSQGLAGVGEQYF. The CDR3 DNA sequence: TGTGCCAGCAGTCAGGGACTAGCGGGAGTTGGCGAGCAGTACTTC.

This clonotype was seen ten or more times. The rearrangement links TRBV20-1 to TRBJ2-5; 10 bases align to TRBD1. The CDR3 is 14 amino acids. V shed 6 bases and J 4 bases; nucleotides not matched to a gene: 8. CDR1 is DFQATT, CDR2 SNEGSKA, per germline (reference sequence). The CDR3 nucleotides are TGCAGTGCGAGGGACAGGGGAAGCGGAGAGACCCAGTACTTC. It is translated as CSARDRGSGETQYF.

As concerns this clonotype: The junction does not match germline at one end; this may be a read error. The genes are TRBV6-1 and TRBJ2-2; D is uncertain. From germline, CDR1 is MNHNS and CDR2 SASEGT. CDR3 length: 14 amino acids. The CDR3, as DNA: TGTGCCAGCAGACAGATTCCGAACACCAGGGAGCTGTTTTTT. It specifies CASRQIPNTRELFF.

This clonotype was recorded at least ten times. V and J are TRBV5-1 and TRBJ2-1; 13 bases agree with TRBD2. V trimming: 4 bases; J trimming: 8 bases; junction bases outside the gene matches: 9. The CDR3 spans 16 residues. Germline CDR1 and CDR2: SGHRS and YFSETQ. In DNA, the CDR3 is TGCGCCAGCAGCAAGCCCGGGACTAGCGGGATCGATGAGCAGTTCTTC. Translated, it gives CASSKPGTSGIDEQFF.

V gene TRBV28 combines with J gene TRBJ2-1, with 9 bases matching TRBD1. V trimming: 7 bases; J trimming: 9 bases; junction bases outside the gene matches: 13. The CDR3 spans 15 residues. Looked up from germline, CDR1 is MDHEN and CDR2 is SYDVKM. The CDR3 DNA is TGTGCCAGCATTTTGATACCGGGACAGGGCAGTGAGCAGTTCTTC. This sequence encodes CASILIPGQGSEQFF.

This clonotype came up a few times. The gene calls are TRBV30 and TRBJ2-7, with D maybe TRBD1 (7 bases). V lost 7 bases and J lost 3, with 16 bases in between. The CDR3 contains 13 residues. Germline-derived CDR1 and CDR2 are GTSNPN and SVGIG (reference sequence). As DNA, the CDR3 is TGTGCCTCCAATAACAGGGGAGGCTACGAGCAGTACTTC. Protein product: CASNNRGGYEQYF.

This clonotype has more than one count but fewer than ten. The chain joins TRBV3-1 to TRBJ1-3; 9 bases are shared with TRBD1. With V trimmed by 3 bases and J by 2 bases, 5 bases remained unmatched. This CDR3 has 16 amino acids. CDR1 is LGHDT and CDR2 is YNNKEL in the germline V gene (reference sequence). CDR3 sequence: CASSHGTGRAGNTIYF. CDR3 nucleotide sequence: TGTGCCAGCAGCCACGGGACAGGGAGGGCTGGAAACACCATATATTTT.

Here the CDR3 reads CASSLGGLAGKNEQFF. The DNA of the CDR3 is TGTGCCAGCAGTTTAGGGGGACTAGCGGGAAAGAATGAGCAGTTCTTC. This rearrangement joins TRBV28 to TRBJ2-1, with 13 bases lining up with TRBD2. With 2 bases clipped from V and 7 bases from J, the junction kept 5 bases outside the gene matches. The V gene's germline CDR1 is MDHEN and CDR2 SYDVKM. CDR3 length: 16 amino acids.

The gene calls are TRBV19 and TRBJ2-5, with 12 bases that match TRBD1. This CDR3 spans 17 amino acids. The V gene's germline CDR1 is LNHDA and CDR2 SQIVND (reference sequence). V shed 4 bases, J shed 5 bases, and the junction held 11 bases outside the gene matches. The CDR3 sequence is CASSSTGTGGVGETQYF. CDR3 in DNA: TGTGCCAGTAGTAGTACAGGGACAGGGGGCGTCGGGGAGACCCAGTACTTC.

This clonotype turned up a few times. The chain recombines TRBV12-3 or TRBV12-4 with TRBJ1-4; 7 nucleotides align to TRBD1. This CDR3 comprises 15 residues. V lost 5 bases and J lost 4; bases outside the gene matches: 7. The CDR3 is CASSMTGSGNEKLFF. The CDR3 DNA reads TGTGCCAGCAGTATGACAGGGAGTGGTAATGAAAAACTGTTTTTT.

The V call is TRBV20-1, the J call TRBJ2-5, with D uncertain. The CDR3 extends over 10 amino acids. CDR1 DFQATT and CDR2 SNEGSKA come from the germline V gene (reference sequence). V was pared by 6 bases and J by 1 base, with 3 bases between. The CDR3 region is CSAAQETQYF. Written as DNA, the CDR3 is TGCAGTGCCGCCCAAGAGACCCAGTACTTC.

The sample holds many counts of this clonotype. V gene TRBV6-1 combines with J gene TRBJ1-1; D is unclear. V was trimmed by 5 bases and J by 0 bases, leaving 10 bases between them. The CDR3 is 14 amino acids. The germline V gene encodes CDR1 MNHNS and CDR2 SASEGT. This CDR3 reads CASSPNMMNTEAFF. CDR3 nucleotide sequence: TGTGCCAGCAGTCCTAACATGATGAACACTGAAGCTTTCTTT.

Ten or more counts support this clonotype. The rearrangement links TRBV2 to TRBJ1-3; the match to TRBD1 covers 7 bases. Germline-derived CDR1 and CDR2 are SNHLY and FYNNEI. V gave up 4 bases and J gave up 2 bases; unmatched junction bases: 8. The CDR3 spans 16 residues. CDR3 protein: CASSGDSLPTGNTIYF. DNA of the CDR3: TGTGCCAGCAGTGGGGACAGTCTTCCTACTGGAAACACCATATATTTT. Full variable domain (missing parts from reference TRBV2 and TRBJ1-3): EPEVTQTPSHQVTQMGQEVILRCVPISNHLYFYWYRQILGQKVEFLVSFYNNEISEKSEIFDDQFSVERPDGSNFTLKIRSTKLEDSAMYFCASSGDSLPTGNTIYFGEGSWLTVV.

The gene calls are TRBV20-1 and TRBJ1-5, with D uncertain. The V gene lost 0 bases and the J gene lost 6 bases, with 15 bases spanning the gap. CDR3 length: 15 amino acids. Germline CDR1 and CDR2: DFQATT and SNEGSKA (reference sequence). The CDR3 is CSARDPGKDRQPQHF. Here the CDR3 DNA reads TGCAGTGCTAGAGACCCCGGAAAGGACCGTCAGCCCCAGCATTTT.

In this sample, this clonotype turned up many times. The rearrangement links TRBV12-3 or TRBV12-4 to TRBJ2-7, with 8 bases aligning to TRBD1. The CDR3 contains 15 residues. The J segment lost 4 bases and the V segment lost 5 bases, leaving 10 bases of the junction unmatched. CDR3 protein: CASSQSGTGYYEQYF. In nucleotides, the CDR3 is TGTGCCAGCAGTCAATCCGGGACAGGTTATTACGAGCAGTACTTC.

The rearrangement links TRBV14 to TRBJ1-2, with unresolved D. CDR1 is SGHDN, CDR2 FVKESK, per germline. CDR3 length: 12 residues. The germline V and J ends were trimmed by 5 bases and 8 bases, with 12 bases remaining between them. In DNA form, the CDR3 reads TGTGCCAGCAGCGGATGGGCTGAAGGCTACACCTTC. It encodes CASSGWAEGYTF.

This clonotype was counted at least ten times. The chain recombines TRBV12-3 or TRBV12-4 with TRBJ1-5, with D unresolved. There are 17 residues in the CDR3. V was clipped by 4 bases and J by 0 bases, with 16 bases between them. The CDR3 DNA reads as TGTGCCAGCAGTTCCCTTTGGACTCAGAATAGCAATCAGCCCCAGCATTTT. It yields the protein CASSSLWTQNSNQPQHF.

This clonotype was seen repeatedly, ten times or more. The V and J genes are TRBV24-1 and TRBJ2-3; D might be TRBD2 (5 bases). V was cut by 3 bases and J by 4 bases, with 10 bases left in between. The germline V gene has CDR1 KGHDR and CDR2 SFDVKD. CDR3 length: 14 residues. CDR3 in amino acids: CATSDLGVPDTQYF. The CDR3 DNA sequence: TGTGCCACCAGTGATCTGGGAGTTCCAGATACGCAGTATTTT.

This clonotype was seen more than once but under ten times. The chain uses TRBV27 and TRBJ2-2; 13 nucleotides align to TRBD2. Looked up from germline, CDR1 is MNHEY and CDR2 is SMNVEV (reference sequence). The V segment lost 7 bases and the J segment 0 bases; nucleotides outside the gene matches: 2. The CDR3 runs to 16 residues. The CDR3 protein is CASTGLAGANTGELFF. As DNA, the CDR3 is TGTGCCAGCACCGGACTAGCGGGAGCGAACACCGGGGAGCTGTTTTTT.

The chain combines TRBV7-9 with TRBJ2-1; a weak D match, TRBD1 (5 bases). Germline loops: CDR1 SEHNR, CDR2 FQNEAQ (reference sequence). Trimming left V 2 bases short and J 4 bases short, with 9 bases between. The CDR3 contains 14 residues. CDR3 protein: CASSLPDRYNEQFF. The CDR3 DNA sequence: TGTGCCAGCAGCTTACCTGACAGATACAATGAGCAGTTCTTC.

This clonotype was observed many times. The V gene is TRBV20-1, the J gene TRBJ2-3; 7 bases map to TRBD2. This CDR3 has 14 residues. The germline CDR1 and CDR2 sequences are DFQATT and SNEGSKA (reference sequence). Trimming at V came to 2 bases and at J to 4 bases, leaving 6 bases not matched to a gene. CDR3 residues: CSARTWEGPDTQYF. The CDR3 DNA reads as TGCAGTGCTAGAACGTGGGAGGGCCCAGATACGCAGTATTTT.